The present entry profiles one T cell receptor beta chain with its context. Its antigen is not known. Healthy bone marrow donors made up the donors. Germline values: CDR1 SGHDN, CDR2 FVKESK. The CDR3 has 16 amino acids. Trimming shortened V by 4 bases and J by 2 bases, and 17 bases separated the two germline ends. This entry comes from a study of cytomegalovirus exposure and HLA in healthy donors. Looking at the study overall: Genotyping showed around four fifths of 398 donors falling in the Caucasian-associated ancestry cluster. Study-level results: Earlier analysis yielded a pattern in which most TCR beta V segments were productive about 90% or about 30% of the time. Across HLA loci, a later analysis found differing TCR association rates, with DRB1 most and HLA-C fewest.

It was with 60 Vbeta and 13 Jbeta primers that the PCR ran. Repertoires were generated with immunoSEQ multiplex PCR, while TCRdb's copy carries only in-frame clones and drops some. Of 150,000 to 200,000 clones in the sample, about 88% are singletons; the top ten hold roughly 2.2%. The sample consisted of PBMCs. The sequence derives from a man aged 18 to 30 in good health and CMV-seropositive. The genes are TRBV14 and TRBJ1-2; D unclear. Here the CDR3 reads CASSPTQWALNYGYTF. The CDR3 DNA reads as TGTGCCAGCAGCCCGACCCAGTGGGCCCTCAACTATGGCTACACCTTC.